One sample yielded the 20 T cell receptor beta chains listed below, sequenced in a study of cytomegalovirus exposure and HLA in healthy donors. PCR amplification relied on 60 Vbeta primers (plus 13 Jbeta primers). The assay was immunoSEQ multiplex PCR, and TCRdb's table has in-frame clones only and misses some. The sample lists about 140,000 clones; roughly 80% were seen once. The sample taken for sequencing was PBMCs. These TCRs come from a female donor in good health and CMV-seronegative.

The V and J genes are TRBV19 and TRBJ1-5; TRBD1 matches 11 bases. The germline gives CDR1 LNHDA, CDR2 SQIVND (reference sequence). J lost 3 bases, V lost 2 bases, and 9 bases had no gene match. The CDR3 runs to 18 residues. CDR3 loop: CASSIRGTGGSANQPQHF. In DNA form, the CDR3 reads TGTGCCAGTAGTATAAGGGGGACAGGGGGTTCGGCCAATCAGCCCCAGCATTTT.

This rearrangement joins TRBV7-6 to TRBJ1-5, with TRBD1 as a possible D gene (6 bases). V was shortened by 6 bases and J by 3 bases, with 12 bases between the two germline ends. The length of the CDR3 is 14 residues. CDR1 SGHVS and CDR2 FNYEAQ come from the germline V gene. CDR3: CASSRGQFNQPQHF. The DNA for the CDR3 is TGTGCCAGCAGTCGAGGACAGTTCAATCAGCCCCAGCATTTT.

The gene calls are TRBV6-1 and TRBJ2-7; 7 bases line up with TRBD1. The germline gives CDR1 MNHNS, CDR2 SASEGT. CDR3 size: 16 residues. V was pared by 0 bases and J by 0 bases, with 5 bases of the junction left unmatched. The CDR3 protein is CASSEALDRVSYEQYF. CDR3 sequence (DNA): TGTGCCAGCAGTGAAGCACTCGACAGGGTCTCCTACGAGCAGTACTTC.

The chain has TRBV30 and TRBJ1-2; D might be TRBD1 (5 bases). Looked up from germline, CDR1 is GTSNPN and CDR2 is SVGIG (reference sequence). This CDR3 comprises 13 residues. V was cut by 5 bases and J by 6 bases, with 16 bases left in between. This CDR3 is CAWDGGVGDGYTF. In nucleotides, the CDR3 is TGTGCCTGGGATGGAGGGGTTGGGGATGGCTACACCTTC.

The chain has TRBV5-6 and TRBJ2-2; 11 nucleotides line up with TRBD2. The V and J ends lost 5 bases and 6 bases, in that order; junction bases with no gene match: 3. The CDR3 is 14 amino acids. Germline CDR1 is SGHDT and CDR2 is YYEEEE. The CDR3 bases are TGTGCCAGCAGTATACTAGCGGGAGCCGGGGAGCTGTTTTTT. Residues: CASSILAGAGELFF.

The chain recombines TRBV7-8 with TRBJ1-6; unclear D gene. The CDR3 has 14 amino acids. The germline V gene has CDR1 SGHVS and CDR2 FQNEAQ. V was trimmed by 0 bases and J by 7 bases, leaving 7 bases between them. This chain's CDR3 is CASSLARRNSPLHF. CDR3 coding DNA: TGTGCCAGCAGCTTAGCGAGGCGGAATTCACCCCTCCACTTT.

V and J are TRBV4-1 and TRBJ2-2, with 7 bases fitting TRBD1. Germline values: CDR1 MGHRA, CDR2 YSYEKL. J was trimmed by 4 bases and V by 7 bases; bases with no gene match: 12. The CDR3 loop spans 16 amino acids. CDR3 bases: TGCGCCAGCAACCACAGCTCAGGGGGAAGCACCGGGGAGCTGTTTTTT. This gives the protein CASNHSSGGSTGELFF.

The chain links TRBV7-9 to TRBJ2-3; TRBD2 aligns across 10 bases. V dropped 3 bases and J dropped 3; count of bases not matched to a gene: 3. The CDR3 consists of 15 residues. Germline CDR1 and CDR2: SEHNR and FQNEAQ (reference sequence). CDR3 DNA sequence: TGTGCCAGCAGCTTCAGCGGGAGGGGAACAGATACGCAGTATTTT. Translating gives CASSFSGRGTDTQYF.

This chain joins TRBV6-6 and TRBJ1-2; D not resolved. The CDR3 spans 15 residues. Germline V gene lookup returns CDR1 MNHNY and CDR2 SVGAGI (reference sequence). Trimming left V 0 bases short and J 1 base short, with 9 bases between. In DNA form, the CDR3 reads TGTGCCAGCAGTTACTCCACAGTGAGTAACTATGGCTACACCTTC. Protein: CASSYSTVSNYGYTF.

This clone was counted only a few times. The chain is built from TRBV2 and TRBJ2-7, with D hard to call. The CDR3 extends over 10 amino acids. CDR1 is SNHLY, CDR2 FYNNEI, per germline. V was clipped by 8 bases and J by 3 bases, with 5 bases between them. The CDR3 sequence is CASGDYEQYF. In nucleotides, the CDR3 is TGTGCCAGCGGAGACTACGAGCAGTACTTC. The full variable domain, in which reference TRBV2 and TRBJ2-7 provide the parts outside the CDR3, is EPEVTQTPSHQVTQMGQEVILRCVPISNHLYFYWYRQILGQKVEFLVSFYNNEISEKSEIFDDQFSVERPDGSNFTLKIRSTKLEDSAMYFCASGDYEQYFGPGTRLTVT.

The V gene is TRBV19, the J gene TRBJ2-7; D may be TRBD1 (5 bases). Germline lookup yields CDR1 LNHDA and CDR2 SQIVND (reference sequence). Trimming stripped 3 bases from V and 2 bases from J, with 8 bases between. The length of the CDR3 is 13 residues. CDR3 residues: CASSIRQTYEQYF. The CDR3 coding sequence is TGTGCCAGTAGTATCCGACAGACCTACGAGCAGTACTTC.

In DNA, the CDR3 is TGTGCCAGCAGTCGGACAGGAAATGGCGAGCAGTACTTC. Its protein is CASSRTGNGEQYF. The V gene is TRBV7-2, the J gene TRBJ2-7; 7 nucleotides align to TRBD1. V lost 6 bases and J lost 6; bases outside the gene matches: 8. Germline V lookup: CDR1 SGHTA, CDR2 FQGNSA. The CDR3 is made up of 13 amino acids. The complete variable domain, with remaining parts taken from reference TRBV7-2 and TRBJ2-7, reads GAGVSQSPSNKVTEKGKDVELRCDPISGHTALYWYRQSLGQGLEFLIYFQGNSAPDKSGLPSDRFSAERTGGSVSTLTIQRTQQEDSAVYLCASSRTGNGEQYFGPGTRLTVT.

V usage is TRBV7-2 and J usage is TRBJ1-6, with TRBD1 identical over 10 bases. V gave up 5 bases and J gave up 8 bases; unmatched junction bases: 6. CDR3 size: 15 residues. CDR1 and CDR2 from the germline V gene are SGHTA and FQGNSA. In DNA, the CDR3 is TGTGCCAGCAGCCCGACAGGGGGCAGGCATTCACCCCTCCACTTT. Protein: CASSPTGGRHSPLHF.

J is TRBJ2-2 and V is TRBV7-2; D remains unclear. Germline CDR1 is SGHTA and CDR2 is FQGNSA. There are 17 residues in the CDR3. The V and J ends lost 2 bases and 6 bases respectively, with 19 bases between them. This CDR3 is CASSLRLVILTAGELFF. In DNA, the CDR3 is TGTGCCAGCAGCTTACGGTTGGTGATCCTCACAGCCGGGGAGCTGTTTTTT.

This rearrangement joins TRBV11-3 to TRBJ2-7; possible D gene TRBD2, 6 bases. Germline-derived CDR1 and CDR2 are SGHNT and YENEEA. This CDR3 contains 15 residues. V lost 5 bases and J 2 bases, leaving 16 bases between the germline ends. CDR3: CASSPSASEAYEQYF. CDR3 nucleotides: TGTGCCAGCAGCCCCTCGGCTAGCGAAGCCTACGAGCAGTACTTC.

This clone was seen just once. The chain is built from TRBV19 and TRBJ2-2; D not certain. This CDR3 is 13 amino acids long. Trimming shortened V by 6 bases and J by 2 bases, and 7 bases separated the two germline ends. Germline V gives CDR1 LNHDA, CDR2 SQIVND (reference sequence). The CDR3 nucleotides read TGTGCCAGTAGCCTTTTTAACACCGGGGAGCTGTTTTTT. Its translation is CASSLFNTGELFF.

The CDR3: CASSVRGARETQYF. The DNA for the CDR3 is TGTGCCAGCAGCGTGCGGGGGGCTCGCGAGACCCAGTACTTC. The genes are TRBV9 and TRBJ2-5; 8 nucleotides agree with TRBD2. In germline, CDR1 is SGDLS, CDR2 YYNGEE. V lost 2 bases, J lost 5 bases, and 5 bases stayed unmatched. There are 14 residues in the CDR3.

The CDR3 DNA sequence: TGTGCCAGCAGCCGGAGGGGCGGGGTGGAGACCCAGTACTTC. It translates to CASSRRGGVETQYF. This chain joins TRBV9 and TRBJ2-5; perhaps TRBD2 as D (6 bases). The CDR3 extends over 14 amino acids. The V and J ends lost 4 bases and 5 bases respectively, with 15 bases between them. Germline assignment: CDR1 SGDLS and CDR2 YYNGEE.

The chain combines TRBV25-1 with TRBJ2-1; tentative D call: TRBD1 (6 bases). The CDR3 extends over 16 amino acids. The ends were cut back, 4 bases at V and 2 bases at J, with 15 bases in the middle. Germline V gene sequence: CDR1 MGHDK, CDR2 SYGVNS. The CDR3 is CASSAFAGEPYNEQFF. The CDR3 bases are TGTGCCAGCAGTGCCTTTGCAGGGGAGCCCTACAATGAGCAGTTCTTC.

This chain connects TRBV6-6 to TRBJ1-4; 8 positions match TRBD1. Germline CDR1 MNHNY, CDR2 SVGAGI (reference sequence). V dropped 7 bases and J dropped 8; count of bases not matched to a gene: 12. The CDR3 consists of 15 residues. Here the CDR3 reads CASTSSRTGSEKLFF. Here the CDR3 DNA reads TGTGCCAGCACCTCCTCGAGGACAGGGAGCGAAAAACTGTTTTTT.